Listed below are T cell receptor beta chains from one sample, sequenced in a study of T cells after yellow fever vaccination. From the 5' RACE reads, TCRdb called clonotypes with MiXCR, one entry per CDR3 protein. The table includes around 25,000 distinct CDR3 sequences, 4% to 5.5% detected once. This sample comprised PBMCs, either bulk or a sorted T-cell subset (CD4+, CD8+, memory, or dextramer-sorted; not recorded which), obtained on the day of the yellow fever booster vaccination. The receptors stem from a man younger than 35 who received the YFV17D yellow fever vaccine. Both conserved end residues are part of each CDR3. The D gene is left open where the match is weak. A row's size may be missing; if present it is once, few, many or a size class.

v_call	j_call	clone_size	d_call	cdr3_nt	cdr3_aa
TRBV5-6	TRBJ2-3	many	NA	TGTGCCAGCGGCCAACTGAGCACAGATACGCAGTATTTT	CASGQLSTDTQYF
TRBV12-3/TRBV12-4	TRBJ1-6	NA	NA	TGTGCCAGCAGTTTAGAGGGCAGGCGAAGCTCCTATAATTCACCCCTCCACTTT	CASSLEGRRSSYNSPLHF
TRBV7-9	TRBJ2-5	NA	NA	TGTGCCAGCAGCTGGGGGCCGGGGGGAGAGACCCAGTACTTC	CASSWGPGGETQYF
TRBV7-2	TRBJ1-3	many	NA	TGTGCCAGCAGCTTAACCGCCGCGGGGGGAGACACCATATATTTT	CASSLTAAGGDTIYF
TRBV7-3	TRBJ2-3	many	TRBD2	TGTGCCAGCAGACGGACTAGCGGGGGGACAGATACGCAGTATTTT	CASRRTSGGTDTQYF
TRBV5-1	TRBJ2-7	many	NA	TGCGCCAGCAGCGCCTCTAGCGCCCGTTGGATCGAGCAGTACTTC	CASSASSARWIEQYF
TRBV7-9	TRBJ2-2	many	NA	TGTGCCAGCAGCTTAGCGCTGGGTAACACCGGGGAGCTGTTTTTT	CASSLALGNTGELFF
TRBV5-1	TRBJ2-5	many	TRBD2	TGCGCCAGCAGGGCTAGCGGGGCCCAAGAGACCCAGTACTTC	CASRASGAQETQYF
TRBV24-1	TRBJ1-1	many	NA	TGTGCCACCAGTGGCCGCAGTTTGACAGAAGCTTTCTTT	CATSGRSLTEAFF
TRBV12-3/TRBV12-4	TRBJ1-5	many	TRBD1	TGTGCCAGCAGACCCCCCGGGACAGGGTACCAGCCCCAGCATTTT	CASRPPGTGYQPQHF
TRBV24-1	TRBJ2-2	few	TRBD2	TGTGCCACCAGTGACTCCGGGAGGGCGGACACCGGGGAGCTGTTTTTT	CATSDSGRADTGELFF
TRBV7-3	TRBJ1-1	NA	TRBD1	TGTGCCAGCAGCCAGGGGGGTTCAACTGAAGCTTTCTTT	CASSQGGSTEAFF
TRBV5-1	TRBJ1-1	NA	NA	TGCGCCAGAAGCTTGGAGGGTGTCGGAGCTTTCTTT	CARSLEGVGAFF
TRBV5-1	TRBJ2-3	few	NA	TGCGCCAGCAGCTTGGCCACACGAAGCACAGATACGCAGTATTTT	CASSLATRSTDTQYF
TRBV11-2	TRBJ1-2	many	NA	TGTGCCAGCAGCTCGTCCGGGGCGAGTGGCTACACCTTC	CASSSSGASGYTF
TRBV5-6	TRBJ2-5	many	TRBD2	TGTGCCAGCAGCTCGCCCGGGAGGCAAGAGACCCAGTACTTC	CASSSPGRQETQYF
TRBV6-2/TRBV6-3	TRBJ2-3	many	NA	TGTGCCAGCAGTTACTCGACAGGCGCGGATACGCAGTATTTT	CASSYSTGADTQYF
TRBV18	TRBJ1-5	many	NA	TGTGCCAGCTCACCCCAGGGTAGCAATCAGCCCCAGCATTTT	CASSPQGSNQPQHF
TRBV20-1	TRBJ1-2	many	NA	TGCAGTGCTAGCCCGGATTATGGCTACACCTTC	CSASPDYGYTF
TRBV5-1	TRBJ1-1	many	NA	TGCGCCAGCAGCTCCGAGCTCCGGGGGAATTGGGACACTGAAGCTTTCTTT	CASSSELRGNWDTEAFF
TRBV29-1	TRBJ2-7	many	NA	TGCAGCGTTAGTAAGGACTCCTACGAGCAGTACTTC	CSVSKDSYEQYF
TRBV3-1	TRBJ2-5	many	NA	TGTGCCAGCAGCCACAAAGGCGGCTGGGCAACAGAGACCCAGTACTTC	CASSHKGGWATETQYF